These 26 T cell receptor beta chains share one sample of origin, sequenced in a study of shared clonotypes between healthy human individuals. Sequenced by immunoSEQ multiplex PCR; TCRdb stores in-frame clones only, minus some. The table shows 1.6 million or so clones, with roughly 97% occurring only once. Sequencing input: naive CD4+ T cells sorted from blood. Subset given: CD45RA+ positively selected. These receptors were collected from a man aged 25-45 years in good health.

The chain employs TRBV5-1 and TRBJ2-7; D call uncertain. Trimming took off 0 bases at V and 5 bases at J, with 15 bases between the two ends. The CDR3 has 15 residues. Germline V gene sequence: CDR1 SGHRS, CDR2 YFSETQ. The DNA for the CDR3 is TGCGCCAGCAGCTTGGACGGAGCTGCTAGGGACGAGCAGTACTTC. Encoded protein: CASSLDGAARDEQYF.

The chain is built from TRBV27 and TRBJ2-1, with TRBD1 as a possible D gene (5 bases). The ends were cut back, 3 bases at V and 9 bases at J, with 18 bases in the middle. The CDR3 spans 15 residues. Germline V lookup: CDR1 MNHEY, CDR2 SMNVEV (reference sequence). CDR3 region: CASSFSRVGFSEQFF. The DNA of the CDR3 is TGTGCCAGCAGTTTTAGCAGGGTCGGATTTAGTGAGCAGTTCTTC.

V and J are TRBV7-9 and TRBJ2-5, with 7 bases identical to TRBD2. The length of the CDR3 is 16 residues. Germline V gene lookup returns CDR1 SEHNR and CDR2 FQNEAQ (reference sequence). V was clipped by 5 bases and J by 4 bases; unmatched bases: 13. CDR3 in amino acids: CASSPRLAHIVETQYF. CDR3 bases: TGTGCCAGCAGCCCCCGACTAGCCCATATAGTAGAGACCCAGTACTTC.

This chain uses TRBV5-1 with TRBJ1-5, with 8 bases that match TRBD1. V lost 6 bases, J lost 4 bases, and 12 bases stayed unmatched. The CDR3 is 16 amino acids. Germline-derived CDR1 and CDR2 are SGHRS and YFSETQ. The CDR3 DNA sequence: TGCGCCAGCAATTATAACAGGGGGTTTGAAAATCAGCCCCAGCATTTT. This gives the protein CASNYNRGFENQPQHF.

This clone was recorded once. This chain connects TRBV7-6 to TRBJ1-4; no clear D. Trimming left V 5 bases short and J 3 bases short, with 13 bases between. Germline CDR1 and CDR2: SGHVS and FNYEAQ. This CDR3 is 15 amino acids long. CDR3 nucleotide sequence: TGTGCCAGCAGCCTTAATACAGCCCCTAATGAAAAACTGTTTTTT. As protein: CASSLNTAPNEKLFF.

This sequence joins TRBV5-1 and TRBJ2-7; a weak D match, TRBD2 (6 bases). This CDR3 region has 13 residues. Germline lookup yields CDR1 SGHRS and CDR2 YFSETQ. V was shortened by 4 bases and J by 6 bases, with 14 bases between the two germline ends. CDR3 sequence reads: CASSLGGYREQYF. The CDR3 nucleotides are TGCGCCAGCAGCCTCGGAGGGTATCGCGAGCAGTACTTC.

The CDR3 region is CASSLAAENTDTQYF. The CDR3 DNA is TGTGCCAGCAGCTTAGCGGCGGAGAACACAGATACGCAGTATTTT. This chain joins TRBV7-9 and TRBJ2-3; D is undetermined. The V end was cut by 0 bases, the J end by 2 bases, with 9 bases between. CDR1 SEHNR and CDR2 FQNEAQ come from the germline V gene (reference sequence). The CDR3 covers 15 residues.

In nucleotides, the CDR3 is TGTGCCAGCAGCTTAGGGGAGTGGTCTTTCTTT. Residues: CASSLGEWSFF. This sequence joins TRBV7-9 and TRBJ1-1; D remains unclear. The V gene lost 1 base and the J gene lost 12 bases, with 9 bases spanning the gap. CDR3 length: 11 residues. Per the germline V gene, CDR1 is SEHNR and CDR2 is FQNEAQ (reference sequence). The complete variable domain, with remaining parts taken from reference TRBV7-9 and TRBJ1-1, reads DTGVSQNPRHKITKRGQNVTFRCDPISEHNRLYWYRQTLGQGPEFLTYFQNEAQLEKSRLLSDRFSAERPKGSFSTLEIQRTEQGDSAMYLCASSLGEWSFFGQGTRLTVV.

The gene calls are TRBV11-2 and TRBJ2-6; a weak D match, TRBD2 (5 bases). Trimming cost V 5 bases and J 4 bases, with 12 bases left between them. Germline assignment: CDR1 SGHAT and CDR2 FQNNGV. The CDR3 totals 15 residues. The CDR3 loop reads CASSLNTGGANVLTF. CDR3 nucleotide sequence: TGTGCCAGCAGCCTCAACACGGGGGGGGCCAACGTCCTGACTTTC.

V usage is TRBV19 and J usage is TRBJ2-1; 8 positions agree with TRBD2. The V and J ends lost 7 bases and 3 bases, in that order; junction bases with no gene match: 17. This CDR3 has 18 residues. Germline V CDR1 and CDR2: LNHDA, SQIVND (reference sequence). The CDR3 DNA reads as TGTGCCAGTAATCCCCGGGTTAGCGGGATAGGCCTCTACAATGAGCAGTTCTTC. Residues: CASNPRVSGIGLYNEQFF.

CDR3 sequence: CASSFMPGQGHPEQYF. CDR3 DNA: TGTGCCAGCAGCTTCATGCCGGGACAGGGTCATCCCGAGCAGTACTTC. The gene calls are TRBV7-2 and TRBJ2-7; 9 nucleotides match TRBD1. The V gene end was trimmed by 3 bases and the J gene end by 6 bases; junction bases not matched to a gene: 12. The germline CDR1 and CDR2 sequences are SGHTA and FQGNSA. The CDR3 extends over 16 amino acids.

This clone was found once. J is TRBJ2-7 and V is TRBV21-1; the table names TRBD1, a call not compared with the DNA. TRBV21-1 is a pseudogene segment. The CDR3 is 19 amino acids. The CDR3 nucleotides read TGTGCCAGCAGCAAACCACGGACAGGGGGCTTGAGTAGCTCCTACGAGCAGTACTTC. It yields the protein CASSKPRTGGLSSSYEQYF.

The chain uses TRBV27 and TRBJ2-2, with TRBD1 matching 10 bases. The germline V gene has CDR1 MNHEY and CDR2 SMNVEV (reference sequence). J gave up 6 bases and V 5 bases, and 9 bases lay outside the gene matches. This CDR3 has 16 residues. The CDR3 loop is CASSRSTGGESGELFF. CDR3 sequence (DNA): TGTGCCAGCAGTAGGTCGACAGGGGGCGAATCCGGGGAGCTGTTTTTT.

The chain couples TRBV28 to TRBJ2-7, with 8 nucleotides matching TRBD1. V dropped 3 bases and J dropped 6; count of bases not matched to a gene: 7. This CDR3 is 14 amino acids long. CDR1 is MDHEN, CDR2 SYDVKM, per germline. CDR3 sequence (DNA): TGTGCCAGCAGTTTGTTACAGGGGGTCCTCGAGCAGTACTTC. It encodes CASSLLQGVLEQYF.

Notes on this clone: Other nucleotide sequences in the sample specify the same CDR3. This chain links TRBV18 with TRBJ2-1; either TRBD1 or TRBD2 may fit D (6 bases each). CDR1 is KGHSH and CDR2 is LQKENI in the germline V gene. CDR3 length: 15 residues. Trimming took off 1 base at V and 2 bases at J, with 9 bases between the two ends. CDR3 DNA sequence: TGTGCCAGCTCACCACGGGGGGCTGCCTACAATGAGCAGTTCTTC. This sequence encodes CASSPRGAAYNEQFF.

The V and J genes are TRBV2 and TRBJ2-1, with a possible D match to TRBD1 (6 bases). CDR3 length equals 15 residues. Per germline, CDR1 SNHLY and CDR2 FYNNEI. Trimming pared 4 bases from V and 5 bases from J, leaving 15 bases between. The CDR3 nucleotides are TGTGCCAGCAGTGCAAATGACAGGACCCACAATGAGCAGTTCTTC. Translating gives CASSANDRTHNEQFF. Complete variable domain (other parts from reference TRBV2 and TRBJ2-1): EPEVTQTPSHQVTQMGQEVILRCVPISNHLYFYWYRQILGQKVEFLVSFYNNEISEKSEIFDDQFSVERPDGSNFTLKIRSTKLEDSAMYFCASSANDRTHNEQFFGPGTRLTVL.

Here the CDR3 reads CAWSVMEGGEQYF. CDR3 DNA: TGTGCCTGGAGTGTAATGGAGGGGGGAGAGCAGTACTTC. The chain joins TRBV30 to TRBJ2-7, with D perhaps matching TRBD1 or TRBD2 (6 bases each). Germline V lookup: CDR1 GTSNPN, CDR2 SVGIG (reference sequence). The length of the CDR3 is 13 residues. V was cut by 0 bases and J by 7 bases, with 13 bases left in between.

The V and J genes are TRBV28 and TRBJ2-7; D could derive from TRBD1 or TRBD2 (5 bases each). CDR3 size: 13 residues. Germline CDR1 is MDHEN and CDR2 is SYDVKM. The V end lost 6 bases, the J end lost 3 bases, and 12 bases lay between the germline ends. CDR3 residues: CASSPGQLYEQYF. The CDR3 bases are TGTGCCAGCAGCCCGGGGCAACTCTACGAGCAGTACTTC.

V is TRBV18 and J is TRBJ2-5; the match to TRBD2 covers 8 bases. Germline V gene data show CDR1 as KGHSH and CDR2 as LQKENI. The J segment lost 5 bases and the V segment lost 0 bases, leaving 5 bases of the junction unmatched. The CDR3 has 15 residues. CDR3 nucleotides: TGTGCCAGCTCACCACCACGGGGGGGCGGTGAGACCCAGTACTTC. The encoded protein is CASSPPRGGGETQYF.

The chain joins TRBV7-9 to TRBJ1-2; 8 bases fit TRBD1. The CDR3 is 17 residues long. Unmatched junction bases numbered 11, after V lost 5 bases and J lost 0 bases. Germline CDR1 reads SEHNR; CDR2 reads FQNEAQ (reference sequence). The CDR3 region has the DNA TGTGCCAGCAGCAAACCGGGACAGGCCGCCTCTAACTATGGCTACACCTTC. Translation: CASSKPGQAASNYGYTF.

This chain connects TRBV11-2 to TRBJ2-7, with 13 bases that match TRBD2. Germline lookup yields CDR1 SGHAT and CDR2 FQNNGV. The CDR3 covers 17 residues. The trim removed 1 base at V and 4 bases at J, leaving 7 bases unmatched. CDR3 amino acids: CASSLARTSGSVYEQYF. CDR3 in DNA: TGTGCCAGCAGCTTAGCCCGGACTAGCGGGAGCGTATACGAGCAGTACTTC.

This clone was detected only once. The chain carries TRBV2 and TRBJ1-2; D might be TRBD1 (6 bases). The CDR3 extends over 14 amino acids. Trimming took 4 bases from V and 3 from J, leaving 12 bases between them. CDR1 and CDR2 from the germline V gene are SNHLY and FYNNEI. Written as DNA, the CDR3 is TGTGCCAGCAGTGCGAAACAGGGATACTATGGCTACACCTTC. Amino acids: CASSAKQGYYGYTF.

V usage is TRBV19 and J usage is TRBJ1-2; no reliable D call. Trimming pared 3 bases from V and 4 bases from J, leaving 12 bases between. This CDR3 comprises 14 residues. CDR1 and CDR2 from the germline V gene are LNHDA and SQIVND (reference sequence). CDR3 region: CASSINEDFYGYTF. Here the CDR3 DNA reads TGTGCCAGTAGTATTAACGAGGACTTCTATGGCTACACCTTC.

This CDR3 reads CASSPRGGSSTEAFF. The CDR3 coding sequence is TGTGCCAGCAGTCCCCGGGGGGGGTCCTCCACTGAAGCTTTCTTT. The genes are TRBV6-1 and TRBJ1-1, with D tentatively TRBD1 (5 bases). The V end lost 5 bases, the J end lost 4 bases, and 17 bases lay between the germline ends. Per the germline V gene, CDR1 is MNHNS and CDR2 is SASEGT. The CDR3 is 15 residues long.

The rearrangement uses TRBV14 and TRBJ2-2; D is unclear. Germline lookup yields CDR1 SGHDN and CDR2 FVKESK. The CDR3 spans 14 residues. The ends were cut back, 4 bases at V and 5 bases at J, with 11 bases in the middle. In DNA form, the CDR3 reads TGTGCCAGCAGCCGTTATAGGGCTACCGGGGAGCTGTTTTTT. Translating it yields CASSRYRATGELFF.

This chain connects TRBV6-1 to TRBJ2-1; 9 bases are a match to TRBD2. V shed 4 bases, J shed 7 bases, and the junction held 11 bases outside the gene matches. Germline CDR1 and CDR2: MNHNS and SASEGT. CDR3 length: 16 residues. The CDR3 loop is CASSARREGGLNEQFF. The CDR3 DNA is TGTGCCAGCAGTGCAAGGCGGGAGGGTGGTTTAAATGAGCAGTTCTTC.